The TCR beta chain described here comes from a study of PD-1 blockade in classical Hodgkin lymphoma. Study-level points and caveats: Nothing has yet pinned down what causes the repertoire differences, possibly disease activity or prior therapy.

The patients all showed relapse after autologous stem cell transplantation, while their brentuximab vedotin exposure varied. The data were produced by immunoSEQ multiplex PCR, yet TCRdb's version contains in-frame clones alone and is incomplete. The sample lists approximately 52,000 clones; approximately 73% were seen once. This clone appeared a single time. The antigen is not known. The TCR originated in a human donor with classical Hodgkin lymphoma. The source material was peripheral blood mononuclear cells (PBMCs), sampled before the second cycle of nivolumab.

The CDR3 region is CASSGPRRTEAFF. The CDR3 DNA follows: TGTGCCAGCAGCGGACCCAGGCGAACTGAAGCTTTCTTT. The chain employs TRBV21-1 and TRBJ1-1. TRBV21-1 is assigned pseudogene status. The CDR3 is made up of 13 amino acids.